The 20 T cell receptor beta chains given below trace back to one sample, sequenced in a study of long-term antiretroviral therapy in people with HIV. Survey-level immunoSEQ v3.0 assays were run. Sequencing used immunoSEQ multiplex PCR; TCRdb keeps in-frame clones, though not all of them. Of 15,000 to 20,000 clones listed, approximately 90% are singletons. Sequencing was performed on unsorted PBMCs, taken 4.2 years after starting antiretroviral therapy. These receptors all stem from a man aged 50-60 years with HIV.

This clone was counted once. V and J are TRBV14 and TRBJ2-7; tentative D call: TRBD2 (6 bases). Germline V CDR1 and CDR2: SGHDN, FVKESK. V was cut by 4 bases and J by 2 bases, with 18 bases left in between. This CDR3 comprises 16 residues. CDR3 coding DNA: TGTGCCAGCAGCCCTCTTGGCCTAGCGCTTCCCTACGAGCAGTACTTC. Protein: CASSPLGLALPYEQYF.

The chain recombines TRBV4-3 with TRBJ2-7; possible D gene TRBD1, 6 bases. There are 14 residues in the CDR3. Germline loops: CDR1 LGHNA, CDR2 YSLEER. V lost 3 bases and J 2 bases, leaving 11 bases between the germline ends. CDR3 amino acids: CASSHGTGTYEQYF. DNA of the CDR3: TGCGCCAGCAGCCATGGCACAGGGACCTACGAGCAGTACTTC.

This chain connects TRBV19 to TRBJ1-4; D is ambiguous. The V end was cut by 5 bases, the J end by 0 bases, with 16 bases between. Germline CDR1 reads LNHDA; CDR2 reads SQIVND (reference sequence). The CDR3 is 17 residues long. The CDR3 region has the DNA TGTGCCAGTAGTCTAAATTTTCCCTTGGCAACTAATGAAAAACTGTTTTTT. Protein sequence: CASSLNFPLATNEKLFF.

The J gene is TRBJ2-7, the V gene TRBV7-2; 9 nucleotides align to TRBD1. V shed 0 bases, J shed 4 bases, and the junction held 1 base outside the gene matches. The CDR3 has 14 residues. The germline V gene encodes CDR1 SGHTA and CDR2 FQGNSA. CDR3 coding DNA: TGTGCCAGCAGCTTAGCCGGACAGGGGTACGAGCAGTACTTC. This codes for CASSLAGQGYEQYF.

The V call is TRBV7-8, the J call TRBJ2-1; D not resolved. Germline CDR1 reads SGHVS; CDR2 reads FQNEAQ. The CDR3 consists of 13 residues. V gave up 0 bases and J gave up 8 bases, with 8 bases separating them. DNA for the CDR3: TGTGCCAGCAGCTTAGCGCTGTCTGATGAGCAGTTCTTC. Translated, it gives CASSLALSDEQFF.

The rearrangement joins TRBV4-1 to TRBJ1-3; weak D call: TRBD1 (5 bases). V was shortened by 5 bases and J by 2 bases, with 10 bases between the two germline ends. Germline V gene lookup returns CDR1 MGHRA and CDR2 YSYEKL. The CDR3 runs to 14 residues. The chain's CDR3 is CASSSPGPGNTIYF. In DNA, the CDR3 is TGCGCCAGCAGCTCACCAGGGCCTGGAAACACCATATATTTT.

The chain employs TRBV7-3 and TRBJ2-3, with 9 bases matching TRBD1. V dropped 5 bases and J dropped 4; count of bases not matched to a gene: 7. Germline V gene data show CDR1 as SGHTA and CDR2 as FQGTGA. CDR3 length equals 15 residues. CDR3 region: CASSRDRVESDTQYF. The CDR3 bases are TGTGCCAGCAGCCGGGACAGGGTTGAGTCAGATACGCAGTATTTT.

This clone was counted between two and nine times. This chain uses TRBV29-1 with TRBJ1-1; no firm D call. CDR1 is SQVTM and CDR2 is ANQGSEA in the germline V gene. V gave up 4 bases and J gave up 4 bases, with 4 bases separating them. This CDR3 is built from 10 residues. CDR3: CSVVTTEAFF. CDR3 bases: TGCAGCGTTGTTACCACTGAAGCTTTCTTT.

The chain couples TRBV6-5 to TRBJ1-5, with unresolved D. V was pared by 6 bases and J by 6 bases, with 3 bases between. There are 10 residues in the CDR3. CDR1 MNHEY and CDR2 SVGAGI come from the germline V gene. The CDR3 loop is CASRCQPQHF. Here the CDR3 DNA reads TGTGCCAGCAGATGTCAGCCCCAGCATTTT.

The genes are TRBV25-1 and TRBJ2-7; D may be TRBD1 (5 bases). This CDR3 has 13 residues. V dropped 8 bases and J dropped 0 bases, with 11 bases sitting between them. The germline V gene encodes CDR1 MGHDK and CDR2 SYGVNS. DNA of the CDR3: TGTGCCAGCCTAGGGCAGGGCTCCTACGAGCAGTACTTC. Translating it yields CASLGQGSYEQYF.

This clone has only one observation. This rearrangement joins TRBV6-1 to TRBJ2-7; D gene unclear. This CDR3 is built from 13 residues. V dropped 6 bases and J dropped 4 bases, with 13 bases sitting between them. Germline V gene data show CDR1 as MNHNS and CDR2 as SASEGT. The CDR3 region is CASRLVPVYEQYF. CDR3 nucleotides: TGTGCCAGCAGACTGGTCCCAGTTTACGAGCAGTACTTC.

The V and J genes are TRBV6-5 and TRBJ1-1; perhaps TRBD1 as D (6 bases). Germline CDR1 and CDR2: MNHEY and SVGAGI. The CDR3 extends over 13 amino acids. V was shortened by 4 bases and J by 4 bases, with 10 bases between the two germline ends. The CDR3 reads CASSSGESTEAFF. CDR3 nucleotide sequence: TGTGCCAGCAGTTCAGGGGAGAGCACTGAAGCTTTCTTT.

V and J are TRBV18 and TRBJ2-3; D is ambiguous. The germline CDR1 and CDR2 sequences are KGHSH and LQKENI. V lost 1 base, J lost 3 bases, and 5 bases lay in between. CDR3 size: 13 residues. The CDR3 DNA is TGTGCCAGCTCACCACTTCCTACAGATACGCAGTATTTT. This encodes CASSPLPTDTQYF.

The rearrangement links TRBV9 to TRBJ2-3; D remains unclear. Germline-derived CDR1 and CDR2 are SGDLS and YYNGEE. The CDR3 loop spans 13 amino acids. Trimming removed 3 bases at V and 4 bases at J, with 9 bases between. CDR3 sequence: CASSGRVPDTQYF. In nucleotides, the CDR3 is TGTGCCAGCAGCGGTCGGGTGCCAGATACGCAGTATTTT. Full variable domain (rest looked up from reference TRBV9 and TRBJ2-3): DSGVTQTPKHLITATGQRVTLRCSPRSGDLSVYWYQQSLDQGLQFLIQYYNGEERAKGNILERFSAQQFPDLHSELNLSSLELGDSALYFCASSGRVPDTQYFGPGTRLTVL.

This chain links TRBV18 with TRBJ2-3, with D uncertain. Germline-derived CDR1 and CDR2 are KGHSH and LQKENI. The CDR3 sequence is 14 residues long. The V and J ends lost 4 bases and 1 base respectively, with 9 bases between them. The CDR3, as DNA: TGTGCCAGCTCACTCCGAAGTCGCACAGATACGCAGTATTTT. Amino acids: CASSLRSRTDTQYF. The whole variable domain, filled in from reference TRBV18 and TRBJ2-3, reads NAGVMQNPRHLVRRRGQEARLRCSPMKGHSHVYWYRQLPEEGLKFMVYLQKENIIDESGMPKERFSAEFPKEGPSILRIQQVVRGDSAAYFCASSLRSRTDTQYFGPGTRLTVL.

The J gene is TRBJ2-5, the V gene TRBV19, with TRBD1 matching 10 bases. CDR3 size: 13 residues. The V and J ends lost 6 bases and 5 bases, in that order; junction bases with no gene match: 3. In germline, CDR1 is LNHDA, CDR2 SQIVND (reference sequence). CDR3 protein: CASSGQGVETQYF. In DNA, the CDR3 is TGTGCCAGTAGCGGACAGGGGGTGGAGACCCAGTACTTC. The whole variable domain, filled in from reference TRBV19 and TRBJ2-5, reads DGGITQSPKYLFRKEGQNVTLSCEQNLNHDAMYWYRQDPGQGLRLIYYSQIVNDFQKGDIAEGYSVSREKKESFPLTVTSAQKNPTAFYLCASSGQGVETQYFGPGTRLLVL.

V gene TRBV19 combines with J gene TRBJ2-7; perhaps TRBD2 as D (5 bases). Germline loops: CDR1 LNHDA, CDR2 SQIVND (reference sequence). V was clipped by 5 bases and J by 4 bases, with 21 bases between them. The CDR3 is 16 residues long. The CDR3 nucleotides read TGTGCCAGTAGTCCTAGCCGAACGTCCCCTTTATACGAGCAGTACTTC. This translates into CASSPSRTSPLYEQYF.

V is TRBV5-1 and J is TRBJ1-2, with D perhaps TRBD1 (5 bases). The ends were cut back, 3 bases at V and 2 bases at J, with 8 bases in the middle. Germline V gene lookup returns CDR1 SGHRS and CDR2 YFSETQ. The CDR3 covers 13 residues. In DNA form, the CDR3 reads TGCGCCAGCAGCTCCAGGGAGAACTATGGCTACACCTTC. Translated: CASSSRENYGYTF.

V and J are TRBV5-4 and TRBJ2-6; D is perhaps TRBD1 (6 bases). The V gene lost 5 bases and the J gene lost 0 bases, with 15 bases spanning the gap. Per the germline V gene, CDR1 is SGHNT and CDR2 is YYREEE (reference sequence). The CDR3 is made up of 17 amino acids. The CDR3 DNA reads TGTGCCAGCAGTCCTCGGACAGCGTTCTCTGGGGCCAACGTCCTGACTTTC. Translation gives CASSPRTAFSGANVLTF.

This chain uses TRBV19 with TRBJ1-5; D perhaps matches TRBD1 (5 bases). The CDR3 consists of 16 residues. The germline V gene encodes CDR1 LNHDA and CDR2 SQIVND (reference sequence). Trimming removed 8 bases at V and 9 bases at J, with 26 bases between. CDR3 coding DNA: TGTGCCAGTGCTAATAGGGGACCATCGGCAACCCCGCCCCAGCATTTT. Translated: CASANRGPSATPPQHF.